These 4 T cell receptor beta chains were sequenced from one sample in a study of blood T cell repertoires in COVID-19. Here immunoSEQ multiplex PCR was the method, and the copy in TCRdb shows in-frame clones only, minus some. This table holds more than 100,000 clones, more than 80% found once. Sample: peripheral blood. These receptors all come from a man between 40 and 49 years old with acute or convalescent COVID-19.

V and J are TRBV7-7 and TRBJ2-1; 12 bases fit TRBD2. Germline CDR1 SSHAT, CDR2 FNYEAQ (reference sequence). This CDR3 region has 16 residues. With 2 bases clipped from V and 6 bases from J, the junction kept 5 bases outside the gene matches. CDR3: CASSLLAGGVGNEQFF. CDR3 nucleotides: TGTGCCAGCAGCTTACTAGCGGGAGGGGTTGGCAATGAGCAGTTCTTC.

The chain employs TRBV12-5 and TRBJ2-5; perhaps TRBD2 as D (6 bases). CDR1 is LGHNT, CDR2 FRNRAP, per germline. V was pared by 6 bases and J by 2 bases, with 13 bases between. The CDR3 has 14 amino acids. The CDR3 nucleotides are TGTGCTAGTGGCCCCGGGACTTCTCAAGAGACCCAGTACTTC. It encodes CASGPGTSQETQYF. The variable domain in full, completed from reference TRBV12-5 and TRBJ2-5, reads DARVTQTPRHKVTEMGQEVTMRCQPILGHNTVFWYRQTMMQGLELLAYFRNRAPLDDSGMPKDRFSAEMPDATLATLKIQPSEPRDSAVYFCASGPGTSQETQYFGPGTRLLVL.

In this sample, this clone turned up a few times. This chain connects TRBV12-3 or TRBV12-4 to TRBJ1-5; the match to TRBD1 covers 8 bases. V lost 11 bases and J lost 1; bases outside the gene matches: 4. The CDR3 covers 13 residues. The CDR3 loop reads CASRTGSNQPQHF. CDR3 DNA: TGTGCCTCCAGGACAGGGAGCAATCAGCCCCAGCATTTT.

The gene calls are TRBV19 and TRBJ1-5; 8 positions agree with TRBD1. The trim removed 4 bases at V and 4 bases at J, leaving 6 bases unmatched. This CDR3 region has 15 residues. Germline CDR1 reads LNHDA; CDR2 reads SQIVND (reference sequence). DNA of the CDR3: TGTGCCAGTAGTACAGCCAGACAGGGGAATCAGCCCCAGCATTTT. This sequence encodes CASSTARQGNQPQHF. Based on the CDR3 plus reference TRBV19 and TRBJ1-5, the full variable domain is DGGITQSPKYLFRKEGQNVTLSCEQNLNHDAMYWYRQDPGQGLRLIYYSQIVNDFQKGDIAEGYSVSREKKESFPLTVTSAQKNPTAFYLCASSTARQGNQPQHFGDGTRLSIL.